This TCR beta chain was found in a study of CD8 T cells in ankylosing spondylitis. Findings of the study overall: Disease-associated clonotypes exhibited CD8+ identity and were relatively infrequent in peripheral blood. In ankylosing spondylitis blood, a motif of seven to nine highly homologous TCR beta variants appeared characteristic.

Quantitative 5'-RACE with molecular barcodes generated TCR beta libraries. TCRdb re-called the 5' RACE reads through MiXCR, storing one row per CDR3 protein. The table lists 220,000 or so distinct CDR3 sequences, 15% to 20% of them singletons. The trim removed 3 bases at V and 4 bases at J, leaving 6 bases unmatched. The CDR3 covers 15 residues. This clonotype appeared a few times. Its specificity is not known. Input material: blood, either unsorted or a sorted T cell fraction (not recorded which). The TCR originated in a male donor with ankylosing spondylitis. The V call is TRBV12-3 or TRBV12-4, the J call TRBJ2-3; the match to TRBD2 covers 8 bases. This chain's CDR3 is CASSFWSGGPDTQYF. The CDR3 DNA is TGTGCCAGCAGTTTCTGGAGCGGGGGCCCAGATACGCAGTATTTT.